The 30 T cell receptor beta chains listed next were all sequenced from one sample in a study of cytomegalovirus exposure and HLA in healthy donors. PCR was performed using 60 Vbeta and 13 Jbeta primers. The data were produced by immunoSEQ multiplex PCR, yet TCRdb's version contains in-frame clones alone and is incomplete. The sample shows approximately 88,000 clones, 60% to 80% of them seen only once. Sequencing used PBMCs. The source is a man younger than 45 in good health and CMV-seronegative.

This clone has a handful of counts. V gene TRBV6-5 combines with J gene TRBJ1-6; the D gene is possibly TRBD1 (6 bases). Trimming shortened V by 0 bases and J by 10 bases, and 13 bases separated the two germline ends. Per the germline V gene, CDR1 is MNHEY and CDR2 is SVGAGI. The CDR3 is 15 amino acids. The chain's CDR3 is CASSYSATGKSPLHF. CDR3 nucleotide sequence: TGTGCCAGCAGTTACTCGGCAACAGGGAAATCACCCCTCCACTTT.

This rearrangement joins TRBV6-6 to TRBJ1-5, with TRBD1 identical over 9 bases. The V gene end was trimmed by 11 bases and the J gene end by 6 bases; junction bases not matched to a gene: 11. CDR3 length: 14 residues. The V gene's germline CDR1 is MNHNY and CDR2 SVGAGI (reference sequence). The CDR3 region has the DNA TGTGCCGCCGACCGGGACAGGGTTGTTCAGCCCCAGCATTTT. Its translation: CAADRDRVVQPQHF.

The chain combines TRBV7-6 with TRBJ1-5; D is unclear. V lost 1 base to trimming and J lost 4 bases, with 5 bases between them. Germline CDR1 is SGHVS and CDR2 is FNYEAQ. CDR3 length: 13 residues. CDR3 in amino acids: CASSLDRNQPQHF. DNA for the CDR3: TGTGCCAGCAGCTTAGATCGGAATCAGCCCCAGCATTTT.

This sequence joins TRBV21-1 and TRBJ2-7; the D call TRBD2 from the table was never checked on the DNA. TRBV21-1 counts as a pseudogene. The CDR3 consists of 20 residues. DNA for the CDR3: TGTGCCAGCAGCAAACCGGGGAGGGTACTAGCGGGAGAATTGTCGTACGAGCAGTACTTC. As protein: CASSKPGRVLAGELSYEQYF.

The chain joins TRBV6-4 to TRBJ2-1; possibly TRBD1 for D (5 bases). CDR1 MRHNA and CDR2 SNTAGT come from the germline V gene. Trimming removed 3 bases at V and 5 bases at J, with 11 bases between. CDR3 length equals 14 residues. For the CDR3, the DNA is TGTGCCAGCAGTGAAACTTCGGACAACAATGAGCAGTTCTTC. It yields the protein CASSETSDNNEQFF.

This chain connects TRBV28 to TRBJ2-7, with 7 bases lining up with TRBD2. V lost 5 bases and J lost 0; bases outside the gene matches: 7. Germline V gene sequence: CDR1 MDHEN, CDR2 SYDVKM. This CDR3 has 15 amino acids. This CDR3 reads CASSHGTTYSYEQYF. In DNA, the CDR3 is TGTGCCAGCAGTCACGGGACTACCTACTCCTACGAGCAGTACTTC.

V and J are TRBV6-5 and TRBJ2-1; D remains unclear. This CDR3 comprises 13 residues. Germline values: CDR1 MNHEY, CDR2 SVGAGI. V was trimmed by 2 bases and J by 9 bases, leaving 11 bases between them. The CDR3 is CASSYTSSGEQFF. DNA of the CDR3: TGTGCCAGCAGTTACACCTCTTCGGGTGAGCAGTTCTTC.

J is TRBJ2-2 and V is TRBV10-2; 11 bases agree with TRBD2. Germline lookup yields CDR1 WSHSY and CDR2 SAAADI. The CDR3 has 15 amino acids. Losses at the gene ends were 11 bases for V and 3 bases for J; bases not matched to a gene: 8. CDR3 protein: CAARGLAVDTGELFF. CDR3 DNA sequence: TGCGCCGCCAGGGGACTAGCGGTTGACACCGGGGAGCTGTTTTTT.

The chain uses TRBV7-8 and TRBJ2-7; D remains unclear. Germline V gene data show CDR1 as SGHVS and CDR2 as FQNEAQ. V was cut by 7 bases and J by 5 bases, with 21 bases left in between. This CDR3 has 15 residues. CDR3 in DNA: TGTGCCAGCACCGTAACCGGCCGGGTGGGTGACGAGCAGTACTTC. Translation: CASTVTGRVGDEQYF.

This chain joins TRBV7-9 and TRBJ1-2; D is uncertain. V was trimmed by 1 base and J by 8 bases, leaving 11 bases between them. CDR1 is SEHNR, CDR2 FQNEAQ, per germline (reference sequence). The CDR3 totals 13 residues. CDR3 protein: CASSLGRWRGYTF. The CDR3 nucleotides are TGTGCCAGCAGCTTAGGCCGGTGGCGGGGCTACACCTTC.

The chain combines TRBV5-1 with TRBJ1-4; weak D call: TRBD1 (6 bases). The V end was cut by 2 bases, the J end by 0 bases, with 8 bases between. The CDR3 loop spans 15 amino acids. The germline V gene has CDR1 SGHRS and CDR2 YFSETQ. The CDR3 reads CASSLRTATNEKLFF. In DNA, the CDR3 is TGCGCCAGCAGCTTACGGACAGCAACTAATGAAAAACTGTTTTTT.

The V gene is TRBV7-9, the J gene TRBJ2-7, with TRBD2 matching 8 bases. With the DNA end fitting TRBJ2-1 better, the J assignment may be wrong. Per germline, CDR1 SEHNR and CDR2 FQNEAQ (reference sequence). The CDR3 covers 15 residues. This CDR3 reads CASSLVPGLVNEQFF. The CDR3 DNA follows: TGTGCCAGCAGCTTAGTCCCGGGACTAGTTAATGAGCAGTTCTTC.

This clone was recorded a few times. The J gene is TRBJ2-3, the V gene TRBV29-1; D is unclear. CDR1 is SQVTM and CDR2 is ANQGSEA in the germline V gene. V lost 7 bases, J lost 1 base, and 12 bases lay in between. The CDR3 length is 13 residues. The chain's CDR3 is CSGDRRGTDTQYF. The CDR3 DNA sequence: TGCAGCGGCGACCGACGGGGCACAGATACGCAGTATTTT.

The table lists this clone with a count of one. V usage is TRBV5-6 and J usage is TRBJ1-6, with a tentative D call TRBD1 (5 bases). This CDR3 region has 16 residues. Trimming left V 7 bases short and J 9 bases short, with 23 bases between. CDR1 is SGHDT and CDR2 is YYEEEE in the germline V gene. The CDR3 DNA sequence: TGTGCCAGCGGCCCTGGGAGGGACCGTTGGAGTTCACCCCTCCACTTT. Translated, it gives CASGPGRDRWSSPLHF.

This clone was recorded only once. The chain joins TRBV29-1 to TRBJ1-2; TRBD1 matches 11 bases. V was pared by 3 bases and J by 8 bases, with 5 bases of the junction left unmatched. The CDR3 consists of 13 residues. Germline loops: CDR1 SQVTM, CDR2 ANQGSEA. The CDR3 DNA is TGCAGCGTTGATAGGACAGGGGGCAGGGGCTACACCTTC. Encoded protein: CSVDRTGGRGYTF.

The chain couples TRBV28 to TRBJ2-4; maybe TRBD1 (6 bases). CDR1 is MDHEN, CDR2 SYDVKM, per germline. This CDR3 has 17 residues. Trimming took off 1 base at V and 0 bases at J, with 13 bases between the two ends. DNA for the CDR3: TGTGCCAGCAGTTTATTAGGGACAAATAAAGCCAAAAACATTCAGTACTTC. This gives the protein CASSLLGTNKAKNIQYF.

V gene TRBV27 combines with J gene TRBJ1-2; TRBD1 is a possible D gene (5 bases). Germline-derived CDR1 and CDR2 are MNHEY and SMNVEV (reference sequence). Trimming cost V 1 base and J 5 bases, with 17 bases left between them. The CDR3 loop spans 16 amino acids. The CDR3 region is CASSLFGQGSGYGYTF. CDR3 in DNA: TGTGCCAGCAGTTTATTCGGCCAGGGTTCCGGGTATGGCTACACCTTC.

The chain carries TRBV5-5 and TRBJ2-2; D may be TRBD1 (6 bases). V shed 4 bases and J shed 3 bases, with 10 bases lying between them. CDR3 length: 14 amino acids. Germline CDR1 reads SGHKS; CDR2 reads YYEKEE (reference sequence). The CDR3 nucleotides read TGTGCCAGCAGCCCACAGGGTCACACCGGGGAGCTGTTTTTT. Translation: CASSPQGHTGELFF.

This clone was observed a handful of times. The rearrangement uses TRBV6-4 and TRBJ2-1; TRBD1 aligns across 7 bases. The CDR3 has 14 residues. V shed 5 bases, J shed 6 bases, and the junction held 7 bases outside the gene matches. Per the germline V gene, CDR1 is MRHNA and CDR2 is SNTAGT. CDR3 sequence reads: CASSPGPGGNEQFF. CDR3 coding DNA: TGTGCCAGCAGTCCGGGCCCAGGGGGCAATGAGCAGTTCTTC.

This clone showed up just a few times. The V and J genes are TRBV7-2 and TRBJ2-6, with D tentatively TRBD2 (7 bases). V was trimmed by 4 bases and J by 1 base, leaving 17 bases between them. There are 18 residues in the CDR3. CDR1 and CDR2 (germline): SGHTA, FQGNSA. CDR3 sequence reads: CASSSPWGGGSGANVLTF. For the CDR3, the DNA is TGTGCCAGCAGCTCCCCCTGGGGAGGGGGATCTGGGGCCAACGTCCTGACTTTC.

This clone has more than one count but fewer than ten. The chain has TRBV7-8 and TRBJ2-1; TRBD2 aligns across 11 bases. The germline V gene has CDR1 SGHVS and CDR2 FQNEAQ. The CDR3 consists of 16 residues. J lost 5 bases, V lost 6 bases, and 9 bases had no gene match. CDR3 coding DNA: TGTGCCAGCAGACTCCTAGCGGGGGGCGGGGACAATGAGCAGTTCTTC. Protein: CASRLLAGGGDNEQFF.

This sequence joins TRBV7-2 and TRBJ2-5; 8 bases map to TRBD1. With the DNA end fitting TRBJ2-7 better, the J assignment may be wrong. This CDR3 has 13 residues. Germline lookup yields CDR1 SGHTA and CDR2 FQGNSA. The CDR3 nucleotides read TGTGCCAGCAACCGGGACAGGAACTACGAGCAGTACTTC. This gives the protein CASNRDRNYEQYF.

In this sample, this clone turned up a few times. The chain combines TRBV29-1 with TRBJ2-3; a possible D gene is TRBD2 (6 bases). V gave up 5 bases and J gave up 0 bases, with 12 bases separating them. In germline, CDR1 is SQVTM, CDR2 ANQGSEA. The CDR3 contains 14 residues. The CDR3 DNA is TGCAGCGTTATACCCGGGACTAGCACAGATACGCAGTATTTT. Protein sequence: CSVIPGTSTDTQYF.

This clone was seen only once. The chain combines TRBV27 with TRBJ2-4; no definite D call. V lost 2 bases to trimming and J lost 0 bases, with 14 bases between them. CDR1 is MNHEY, CDR2 SMNVEV, per germline (reference sequence). The CDR3 is 17 residues long. In DNA form, the CDR3 reads TGTGCCAGCAGTTTAGCCCCGGTTCCTAGAGCCAAAAACATTCAGTACTTC. It yields the protein CASSLAPVPRAKNIQYF.

With respect to this clone: A junction boundary mismatches the germline segment, possibly from a read error. The sample carries other DNA sequences with the same CDR3. The J gene is TRBJ2-3, the V gene TRBV6-1, with 11 bases matching TRBD2. The CDR3 is 17 amino acids. Germline-derived CDR1 and CDR2 are MNHNS and SASEGT. DNA for the CDR3: TGCGCCAGCAGTGAATTCAGGACTAGCGGGAGCACAGATACGCAGTATTTT. It is translated as CASSEFRTSGSTDTQYF.

The rearrangement uses TRBV4-3 and TRBJ1-2; D not resolved. The CDR3 runs 13 residues. V dropped 0 bases and J dropped 3 bases, with 5 bases sitting between them. Germline lookup yields CDR1 LGHNA and CDR2 YSLEER. CDR3 in DNA: TGCGCCAGCAGCCAAGAGGTAGACTATGGCTACACCTTC. Translating it yields CASSQEVDYGYTF.

This clone was found a few times. V gene TRBV30 combines with J gene TRBJ2-5, with D unresolved. Germline V gene data show CDR1 as GTSNPN and CDR2 as SVGIG (reference sequence). V was pared by 5 bases and J by 1 base, with 5 bases between. This CDR3 is 11 amino acids long. CDR3 protein: CAWQAQETQYF. The CDR3, as DNA: TGTGCCTGGCAGGCCCAAGAGACCCAGTACTTC.

The J gene is TRBJ1-2, the V gene TRBV27; D gene ambiguous. The CDR3 runs 15 residues. Trimming cost V 7 bases and J 4 bases, with 19 bases left between them. CDR1 and CDR2 (germline): MNHEY, SMNVEV (reference sequence). This CDR3 is CASKLLAGETYGYTF. CDR3 nucleotide sequence: TGTGCCAGCAAGTTACTTGCCGGAGAAACCTATGGCTACACCTTC.

This sequence joins TRBV5-1 and TRBJ2-1, with D possibly matching TRBD2 (6 bases). The CDR3 extends over 16 amino acids. The germline gives CDR1 SGHRS, CDR2 YFSETQ. With 0 bases removed from V and 9 bases from J, the gap between germline ends came to 19 bases. DNA for the CDR3: TGCGCCAGCAGCTTGGCTCCGACTATCGCGGGGCCTGAGCAGTTCTTC. Its translation is CASSLAPTIAGPEQFF.

This chain connects TRBV5-5 to TRBJ2-3, with 9 bases fitting TRBD1. Germline lookup yields CDR1 SGHKS and CDR2 YYEKEE (reference sequence). The trim removed 6 bases at V and 6 bases at J, leaving 8 bases unmatched. The CDR3 has 14 amino acids. CDR3 residues: CASKPGQGVDTQYF. The CDR3 nucleotides are TGTGCCAGCAAACCGGGACAGGGAGTGGATACGCAGTATTTT. Complete variable domain (other parts from reference TRBV5-5 and TRBJ2-3): DAGVTQSPTHLIKTRGQQVTLRCSPISGHKSVSWYQQVLGQGPQFIFQYYEKEERGRGNFPDRFSARQFPNYSSELNVNALLLGDSALYLCASKPGQGVDTQYFGPGTRLTVL.